The 5 T cell receptor beta chains below were found in one sample sequenced in a study of T cells in Graves' hyperthyroidism and ophthalmopathy. Amplification targeted TCR beta CDR3 regions from RNA transcripts. First-round RT-PCR of the TCR CDR3 relied on the HTBI primer set. TCRdb fed the multiplex PCR reads into MiXCR, producing one record per CDR3 protein. The repertoire holds approximately 360,000 distinct CDR3 sequences, with roughly 25% as singletons. The sequencing sample was made of blood. The receptors derive from a man aged 50 to 59 with Graves' hyperthyroidism.

The V and J genes are TRBV19 and TRBJ2-6; D is possibly TRBD2 (6 bases). Trimming took off 5 bases at V and 2 bases at J, with 16 bases between the two ends. The V gene's germline CDR1 is LNHDA and CDR2 SQIVND (reference sequence). The CDR3 extends over 17 amino acids. The CDR3 DNA reads TGTGCCAGTAGTGGCGTGGGGAGGTATCCTGGGGCCAACGTCCTGACTTTC. Translating it yields CASSGVGRYPGANVLTF.

This clonotype was observed at least ten times. This rearrangement joins TRBV2 to TRBJ2-7; TRBD1 matches 9 bases. Looked up from germline, CDR1 is SNHLY and CDR2 is FYNNEI. After removal of 6 bases from V and 5 bases from J, the junction contained 8 bases not matched to a gene. The CDR3 spans 14 residues. CDR3 nucleotide sequence: TGTGCCAGCAGCGGGACAGGGCTTAGGGACGAGCAGTACTTC. Translated: CASSGTGLRDEQYF.

The chain joins TRBV6-1 to TRBJ2-5; the D gene is possibly TRBD2 (5 bases). CDR3 size: 14 residues. With 0 bases removed from V and 4 bases from J, the gap between germline ends came to 9 bases. Germline-derived CDR1 and CDR2 are MNHNS and SASEGT. The CDR3 spells CASSEAEGAETQYF. DNA for the CDR3: TGTGCCAGCAGTGAAGCAGAGGGAGCAGAGACCCAGTACTTC.

V gene TRBV12-3 or TRBV12-4 combines with J gene TRBJ1-4; no reliable D call. V gave up 5 bases and J gave up 5 bases, with 15 bases separating them. The CDR3 is made up of 15 amino acids. CDR3 bases: TGTGCCAGCAGTCGTTTATTGGTCGGGAATGAAAAACTGTTTTTT. Protein sequence: CASSRLLVGNEKLFF.

The chain uses TRBV6-1 and TRBJ1-4; 9 nucleotides align to TRBD1. J lost 2 bases, V lost 6 bases, and 10 bases had no gene match. CDR3 length: 17 amino acids. The germline gives CDR1 MNHNS, CDR2 SASEGT. CDR3 nucleotides: TGTGCCAGCAGCTCGGGACAGGGACGGAGGACTAATGAAAAACTGTTTTTT. Its translation is CASSSGQGRRTNEKLFF.